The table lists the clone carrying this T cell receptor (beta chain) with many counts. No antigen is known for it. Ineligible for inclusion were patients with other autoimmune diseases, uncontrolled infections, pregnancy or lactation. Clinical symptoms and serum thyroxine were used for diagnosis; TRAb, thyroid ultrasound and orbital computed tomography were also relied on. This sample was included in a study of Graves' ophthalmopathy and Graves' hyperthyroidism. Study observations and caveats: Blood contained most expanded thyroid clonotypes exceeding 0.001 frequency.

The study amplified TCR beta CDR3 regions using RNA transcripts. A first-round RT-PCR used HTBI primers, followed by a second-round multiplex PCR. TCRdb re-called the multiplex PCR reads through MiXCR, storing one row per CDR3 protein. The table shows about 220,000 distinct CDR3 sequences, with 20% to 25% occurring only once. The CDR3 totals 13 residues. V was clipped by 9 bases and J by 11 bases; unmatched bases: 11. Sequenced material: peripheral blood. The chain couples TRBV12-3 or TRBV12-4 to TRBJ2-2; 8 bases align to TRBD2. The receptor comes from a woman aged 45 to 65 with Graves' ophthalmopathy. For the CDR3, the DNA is TGTGCCAGTAGCGGGGTCTCACGAGGAGAGCTGTTTTTT. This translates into CASSGVSRGELFF.